This T cell receptor beta chain was recovered during a study of T cells in Graves' hyperthyroidism and ophthalmopathy. Study-level information: Peripheral blood was drawn at first diagnosis, prior to all treatment.

The length of the CDR3 is 16 residues. Per the germline V gene, CDR1 is SGHTA and CDR2 is FQGNSA. V was clipped by 1 base and J by 4 bases, with 15 bases between them. About this clonotype itself: What it binds is unknown.

Whole-study results and caveats: In blood, most of the thyroid clonotypes expanded above 0.001 were also present.

Recently diagnosed hyperthyroidism of less than 2 months' duration affected patients aged 18 to 65. Amplified TCR beta CDR3 regions came from RNA transcripts. HTBI primers drove first-round RT-PCR of the TCR CDR3. Each CDR3 protein gets one entry after TCRdb re-called the multiplex PCR reads with MiXCR. There are hundreds of thousands of distinct CDR3 sequences in the sample; 12% to 15% occur only once, and more than 8.5% lies in the top ten. The specimen sequenced was blood. The receptor was derived from a woman aged 18-35 years with Graves' hyperthyroidism. The chain carries TRBV7-2 and TRBJ2-3; D assignment may be TRBD1 or TRBD2 (6 bases each). In DNA form, the CDR3 reads TGTGCCAGCAGCTTAGAGGGGGGCCGATACGCAGATACGCAGTATTTT. It specifies CASSLEGGRYADTQYF.